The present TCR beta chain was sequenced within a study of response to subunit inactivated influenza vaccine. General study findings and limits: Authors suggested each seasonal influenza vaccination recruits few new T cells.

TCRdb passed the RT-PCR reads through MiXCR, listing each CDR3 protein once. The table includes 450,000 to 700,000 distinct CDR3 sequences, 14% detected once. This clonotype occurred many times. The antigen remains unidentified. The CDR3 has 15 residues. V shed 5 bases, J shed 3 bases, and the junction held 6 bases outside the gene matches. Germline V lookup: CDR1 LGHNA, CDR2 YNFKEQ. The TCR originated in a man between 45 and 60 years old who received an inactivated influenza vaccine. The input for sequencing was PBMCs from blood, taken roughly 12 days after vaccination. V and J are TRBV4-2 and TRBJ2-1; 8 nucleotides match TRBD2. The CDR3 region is CASSLTSEIYNEQFF. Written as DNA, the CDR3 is TGTGCCAGCAGCTTGACTAGCGAGATCTACAATGAGCAGTTCTTC.